This T cell receptor (beta chain) was recorded in a study of CD4+ T cells in melanoma. As concerns this clone: Its antigen remains unknown.

Study observations and caveats: A reported correlation linked neoantigen-specific CD4+ T cells to CD8+, macrophage and B cell function. Neoantigen-specific CD4+ T cells in melanoma reportedly had diverse differentiation states.

V was trimmed by 4 bases and J by 3 bases, leaving 12 bases between them. Germline V gene data show CDR1 as MNHNS and CDR2 as SASEGT. The CDR3 has 15 residues. Generated by immunoSEQ multiplex PCR, the TCRdb table keeps only in-frame clones and is missing some. Seen here are about 55,000 clones, roughly two thirds observed once, and the top ten hold around 5%. Sequencing was done on a sample of tumor tissue. The rearrangement links TRBV6-1 to TRBJ2-2, with D possibly being TRBD1 or TRBD2 (6 bases each). The TCR originated in a human donor with melanoma. CDR3 loop: CASSGFGGDTGELFF. CDR3 bases: TGTGCCAGCAGTGGTTTCGGGGGCGACACCGGGGAGCTGTTTTTT.